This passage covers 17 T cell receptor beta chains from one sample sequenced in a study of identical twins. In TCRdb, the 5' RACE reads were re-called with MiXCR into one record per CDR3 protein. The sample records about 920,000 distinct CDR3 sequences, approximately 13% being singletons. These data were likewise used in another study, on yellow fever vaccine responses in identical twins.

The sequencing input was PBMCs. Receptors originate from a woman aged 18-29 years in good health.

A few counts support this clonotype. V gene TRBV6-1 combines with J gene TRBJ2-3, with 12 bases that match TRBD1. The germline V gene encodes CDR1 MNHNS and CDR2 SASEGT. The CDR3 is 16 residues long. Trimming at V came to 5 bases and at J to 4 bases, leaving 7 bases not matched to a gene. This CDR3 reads CASSRRDRGQADTQYF. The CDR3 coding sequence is TGTGCCAGCAGTCGACGGGACAGGGGGCAAGCAGATACGCAGTATTTT.

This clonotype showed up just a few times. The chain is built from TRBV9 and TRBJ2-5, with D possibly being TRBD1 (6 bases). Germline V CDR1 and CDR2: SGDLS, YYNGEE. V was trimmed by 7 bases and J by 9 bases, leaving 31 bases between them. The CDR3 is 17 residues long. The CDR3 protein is CASPSYPPQGPRGAQYF. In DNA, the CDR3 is TGTGCCAGCCCCTCTTACCCCCCACAGGGTCCCCGAGGAGCCCAGTACTTC.

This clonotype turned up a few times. CDR3 residues: CSARGLAGGYEQYV. In DNA, the CDR3 is TGCAGTGCTAGAGGACTAGCGGGAGGATACGAGCAGTACGTC. The chain recombines TRBV20-1 with TRBJ2-7, with 13 positions matching TRBD2. V shed 1 base and J 4 bases; nucleotides not matched to a gene: 1. The germline V gene has CDR1 DFQATT and CDR2 SNEGSKA (reference sequence). The CDR3 runs to 14 residues.

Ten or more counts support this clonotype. CDR3 sequence: CASSLGLAAGYEQYF. The DNA for the CDR3 is TGCGCCAGCAGCTTGGGACTAGCGGCAGGCTACGAGCAGTACTTC. This sequence joins TRBV5-1 and TRBJ2-7; 9 positions match TRBD2. The CDR3 runs 15 residues. The V gene end was trimmed by 0 bases and the J gene end by 3 bases; junction bases not matched to a gene: 4. Germline CDR1 SGHRS, CDR2 YFSETQ.

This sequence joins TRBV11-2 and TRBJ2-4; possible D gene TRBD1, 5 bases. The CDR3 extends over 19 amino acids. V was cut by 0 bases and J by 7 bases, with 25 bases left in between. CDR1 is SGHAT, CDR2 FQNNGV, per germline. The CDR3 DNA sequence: TGTGCCAGCAGCTTAGAGGCCCCATCCGTAGGGGTCCGAAGGAACATTCAGTACTTC. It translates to CASSLEAPSVGVRRNIQYF.

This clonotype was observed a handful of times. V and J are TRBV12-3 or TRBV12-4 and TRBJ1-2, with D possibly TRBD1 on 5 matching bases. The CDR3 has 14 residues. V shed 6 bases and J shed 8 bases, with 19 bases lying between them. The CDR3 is CASSSRDGRGGYTF. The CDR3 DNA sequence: TGTGCCAGCAGCTCTCGGGACGGACGAGGCGGCTACACCTTC.

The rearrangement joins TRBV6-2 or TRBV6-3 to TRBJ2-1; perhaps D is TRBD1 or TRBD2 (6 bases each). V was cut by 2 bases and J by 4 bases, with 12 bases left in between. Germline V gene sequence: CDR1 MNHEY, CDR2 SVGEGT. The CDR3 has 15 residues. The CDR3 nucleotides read TGTGCCAGCAGTTACAGGGGGACTCCTTACAATGAGCAGTTCTTC. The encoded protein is CASSYRGTPYNEQFF.

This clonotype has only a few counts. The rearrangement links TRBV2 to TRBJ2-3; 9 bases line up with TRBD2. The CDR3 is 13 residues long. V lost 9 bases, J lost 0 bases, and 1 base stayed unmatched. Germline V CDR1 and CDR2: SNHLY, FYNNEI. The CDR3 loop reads CARAGGSTDTQYF. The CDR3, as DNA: TGTGCCAGGGCGGGGGGGAGCACAGATACGCAGTATTTT.

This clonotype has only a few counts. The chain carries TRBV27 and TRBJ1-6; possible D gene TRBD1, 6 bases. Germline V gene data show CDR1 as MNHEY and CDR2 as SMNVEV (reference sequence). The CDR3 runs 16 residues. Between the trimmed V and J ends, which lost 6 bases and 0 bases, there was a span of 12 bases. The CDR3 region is CASSWTASSYNSPLHF. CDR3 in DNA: TGTGCCAGCAGCTGGACAGCTAGCTCCTATAATTCACCCCTCCACTTT.

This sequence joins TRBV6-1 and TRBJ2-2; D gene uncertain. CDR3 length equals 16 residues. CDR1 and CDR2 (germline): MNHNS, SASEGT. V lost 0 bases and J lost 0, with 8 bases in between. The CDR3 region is CASSEAARTNTGELFF. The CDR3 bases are TGTGCCAGCAGTGAAGCCGCCAGAACGAACACCGGGGAGCTGTTTTTT.

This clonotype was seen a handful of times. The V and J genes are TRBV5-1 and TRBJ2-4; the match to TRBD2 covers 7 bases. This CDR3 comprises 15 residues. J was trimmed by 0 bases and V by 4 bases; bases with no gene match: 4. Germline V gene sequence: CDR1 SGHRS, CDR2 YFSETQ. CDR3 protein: CASSRGEGAKNIQYF. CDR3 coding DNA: TGCGCCAGCAGCCGGGGGGAGGGAGCCAAAAACATTCAGTACTTC.

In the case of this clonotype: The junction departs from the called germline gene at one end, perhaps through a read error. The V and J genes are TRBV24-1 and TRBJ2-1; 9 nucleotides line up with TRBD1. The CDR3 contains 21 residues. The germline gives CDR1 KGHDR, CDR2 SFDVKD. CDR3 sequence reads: CAASDSQSRDREEGPYNEQFF. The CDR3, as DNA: TGTGCCGCCAGTGATTCTCAGTCCCGGGACAGGGAAGAAGGGCCTTACAATGAGCAGTTCTTC.

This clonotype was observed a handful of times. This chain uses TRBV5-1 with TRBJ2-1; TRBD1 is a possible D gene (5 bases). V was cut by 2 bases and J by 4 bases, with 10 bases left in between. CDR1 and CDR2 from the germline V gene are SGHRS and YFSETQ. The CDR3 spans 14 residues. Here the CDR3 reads CASSFREPYNEQFF. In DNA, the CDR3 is TGCGCCAGCAGCTTCAGGGAACCATACAATGAGCAGTTCTTC.

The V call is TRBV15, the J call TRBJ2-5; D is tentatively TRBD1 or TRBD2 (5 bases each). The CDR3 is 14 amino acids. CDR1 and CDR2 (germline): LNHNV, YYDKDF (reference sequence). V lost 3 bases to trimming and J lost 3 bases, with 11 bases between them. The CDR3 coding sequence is TGTGCCACCAGCAGGGACGGGGCAGAAGAGACCCAGTACTTC. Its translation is CATSRDGAEETQYF. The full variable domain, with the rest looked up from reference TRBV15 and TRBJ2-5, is DAMVIQNPRYQVTQFGKPVTLSCSQTLNHNVMYWYQQKSSQAPKLLFHYYDKDFNNEADTPDNFQSRRPNTSFCFLDIRSPGLGDTAMYLCATSRDGAEETQYFGPGTRLLVL.

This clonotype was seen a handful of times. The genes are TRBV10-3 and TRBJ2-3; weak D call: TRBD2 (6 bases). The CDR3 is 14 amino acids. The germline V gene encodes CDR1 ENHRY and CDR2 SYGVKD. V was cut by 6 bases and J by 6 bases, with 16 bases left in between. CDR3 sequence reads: CAIRASAFGDTQYF. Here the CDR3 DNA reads TGTGCCATCAGGGCTAGCGCCTTCGGGGATACGCAGTATTTT.

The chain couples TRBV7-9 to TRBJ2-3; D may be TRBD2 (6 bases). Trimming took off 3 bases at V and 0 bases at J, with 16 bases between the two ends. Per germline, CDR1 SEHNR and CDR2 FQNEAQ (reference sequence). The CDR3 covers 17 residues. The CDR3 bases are TGTGCCAGCAGCTTGGCTACGGGGGTAACTAGCACAGATACGCAGTATTTT. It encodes CASSLATGVTSTDTQYF.

The CDR3 reads CASSLEHPYEQYF. CDR3 DNA sequence: TGTGCCAGCAGCTTAGAGCATCCATACGAGCAGTACTTC. The chain uses TRBV11-2 and TRBJ2-7, with D unclear. V dropped 0 bases and J dropped 4 bases, with 7 bases sitting between them. The germline CDR1 and CDR2 sequences are SGHAT and FQNNGV. CDR3 size: 13 residues.